This section outlines one T cell receptor beta chain sequence together with its context. Produced via immunoSEQ multiplex PCR; TCRdb's table is partial and in-frame only. Among 100,000 to 120,000 clones listed, 70% to 90% were seen once. This record belongs to a study of blood T cell repertoires in COVID-19. Across the whole study: Sources were T cells, B-cell-depleted T cells, or PBMCs; the material itself was cDNA or gDNA.

This CDR3 is built from 15 residues. V gave up 1 base and J gave up 8 bases; unmatched junction bases: 6. Germline-derived CDR1 and CDR2 are MDHEN and SYDVKM. V gene TRBV28 combines with J gene TRBJ2-3; 10 bases line up with TRBD2. Sequences were obtained from peripheral blood. This sequence originates from a human donor in a cohort sampled during active COVID-19. The CDR3: CASSLLLAGSFTQYF. The DNA of the CDR3 is TGTGCCAGCAGTTTATTACTAGCGGGATCCTTTACGCAGTATTTT.